The entry that follows covers one T cell receptor (beta chain) sequence. The data were taken from a study of cytomegalovirus exposure and HLA in healthy donors. Germline V gene lookup returns CDR1 SGHTA and CDR2 FQGNSA. The CDR3 covers 14 residues. The J segment lost 7 bases and the V segment lost 5 bases, leaving 8 bases of the junction unmatched. The PCR employed 60 Vbeta primers together with 13 Jbeta primers. Original processing notes: Around 10 million of the approximately 80 million unique TCR beta chains counted in a later analysis were shared. Libraries were prepared by immunoSEQ multiplex PCR; TCRdb keeps only in-frame clonotypes and omits some of them. V and J calls and clone size are copied from that table; D and trimming were computed from the DNA. The sample has about 160,000 clones, around 85% seen once.

The chain employs TRBV7-2 and TRBJ1-1; 9 bases line up with TRBD1. This TCR was sampled from a woman in her twenties or thirties in good health and CMV-seronegative. Material: PBMCs. The CDR3 DNA follows: TGTGCCAGCAGCGCAGACAGGGGGTTATATGAAGCTTTCTTT. It specifies CASSADRGLYEAFF.